This record concerns one T cell receptor beta chain sequence. The CDR3 sequence is 14 residues long. Germline loops: CDR1 SGHAT, CDR2 FQNNGV. V dropped 6 bases and J dropped 0 bases, with 11 bases sitting between them. This sample was included in a study of blood T cell repertoires in COVID-19. Overall study context: The cDNA or gDNA used as material had been derived from T cells, B-cell-depleted T cells, or PBMCs.

Generated by immunoSEQ multiplex PCR, the TCRdb table keeps only in-frame clones and is missing some. The data contain some 100,000 clones, about 84% of them seen just once; the ten biggest clones take up 25%. The sample was peripheral blood. The source of this sequence is a human donor in a cohort sampled during active COVID-19. This chain uses TRBV11-2 with TRBJ2-5; no reliable D call. CDR3 in DNA: TGTGCCAGCAGTCCCGTATCCTACCAAGAGACCCAGTACTTC. It encodes CASSPVSYQETQYF.